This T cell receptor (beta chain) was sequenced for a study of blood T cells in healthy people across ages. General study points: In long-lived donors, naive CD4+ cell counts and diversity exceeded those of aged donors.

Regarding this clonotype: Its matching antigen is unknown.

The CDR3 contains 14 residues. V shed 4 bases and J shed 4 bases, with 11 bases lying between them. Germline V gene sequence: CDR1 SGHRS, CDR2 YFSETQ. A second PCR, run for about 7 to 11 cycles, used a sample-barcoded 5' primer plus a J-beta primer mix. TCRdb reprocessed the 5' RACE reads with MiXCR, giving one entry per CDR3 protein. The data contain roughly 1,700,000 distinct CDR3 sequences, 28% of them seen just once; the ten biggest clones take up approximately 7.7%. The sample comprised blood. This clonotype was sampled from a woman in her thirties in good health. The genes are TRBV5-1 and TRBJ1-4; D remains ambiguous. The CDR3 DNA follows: TGCGCCAGCAGCCCACGAGGTTTTAATGAAAAACTGTTTTTT. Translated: CASSPRGFNEKLFF. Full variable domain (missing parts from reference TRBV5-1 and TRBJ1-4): KAGVTQTPRYLIKTRGQQVTLSCSPISGHRSVSWYQQTPGQGLQFLFEYFSETQRNKGNFPGRFSGRQFSNSRSEMNVSTLELGDSALYLCASSPRGFNEKLFFGSGTQLSVL.